The sequence of this T cell receptor beta chain was determined in a study of CXCR3-negative and CXCR3-positive naive CD8 T cells. Study-level background: The dataset comprises some 150 million TRB reads in total, with about 1.5 +/- 0.3 million reads per library. Study-wide findings and caveats: With respect to TRBV-TRBJ usage, naive CXCR3-negative and CXCR3-positive cells were similar; memory differed. From TRB CDR3 properties, TCR strength was inferred; surface CD5 did not differ between naive subsets.

Germline V CDR1 and CDR2: MDHEN, SYDVKM. There are 15 residues in the CDR3. In the case of this clonotype: The antigen is not known.

The TRB libraries of cDNA were built by UMI-labeled 5' RACE. TCRdb re-analyzed the 5' RACE reads; it lists each CDR3 protein once, without DNA. The table lists 100,000 to 150,000 distinct CDR3 sequences, with 0.45% to 0.6% in the top ten. The chain employs TRBV28 and TRBJ1-5; lacking DNA, the TRBD1 call made by TCRdb goes unchecked. The origin of this receptor is a human donor in good health. Some clones in this sample may be carry-over from other donors' samples. Sequencing was done on a sample of naive CXCR3- CD8+ T cells from blood. Subset in this sample: CD45RO-CCR7+CD27+CD95- naive CD8+ T cells lacking CXCR3 (TNR3-). The CDR3 sequence is CASSLKGLGNQPQHF. The full variable domain, its missing parts supplied by reference TRBV28 and TRBJ1-5, is DVKVTQSSRYLVKRTGEKVFLECVQDMDHENMFWYRQDPGLGLRLIYFSYDVKMKEKGDIPEGYSVSREKKERFSLILESASTNQTSMYLCASSLKGLGNQPQHFGDGTRLSIL.